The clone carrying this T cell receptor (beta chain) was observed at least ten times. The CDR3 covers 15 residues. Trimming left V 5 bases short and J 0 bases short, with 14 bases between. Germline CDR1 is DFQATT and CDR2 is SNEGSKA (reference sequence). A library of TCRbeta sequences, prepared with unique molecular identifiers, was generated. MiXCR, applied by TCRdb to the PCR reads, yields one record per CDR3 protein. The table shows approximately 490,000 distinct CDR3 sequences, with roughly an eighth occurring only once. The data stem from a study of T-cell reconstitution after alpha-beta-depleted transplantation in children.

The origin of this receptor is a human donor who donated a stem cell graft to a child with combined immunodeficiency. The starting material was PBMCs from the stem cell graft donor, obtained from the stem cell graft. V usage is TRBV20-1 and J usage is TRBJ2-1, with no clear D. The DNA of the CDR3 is TGCAGTGCTCTTGGGCCTCACCGCTCCTACAATGAGCAGTTCTTC. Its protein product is CSALGPHRSYNEQFF.